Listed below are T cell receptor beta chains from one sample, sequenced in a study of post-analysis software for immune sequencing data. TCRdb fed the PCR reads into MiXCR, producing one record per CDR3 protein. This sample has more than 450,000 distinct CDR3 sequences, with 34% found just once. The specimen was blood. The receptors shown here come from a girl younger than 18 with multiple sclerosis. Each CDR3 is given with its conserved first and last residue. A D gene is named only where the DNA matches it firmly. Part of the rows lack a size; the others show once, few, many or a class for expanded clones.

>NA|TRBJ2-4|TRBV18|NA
CASSPLSGTPLAKNIQYF
TGTGCCAGCTCACCGCTTTCCGGGACCCCTCTAGCCAAAAACATTCAGTACTTC
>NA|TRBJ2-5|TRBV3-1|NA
CASSEQVQETQYF
TGTGCCAGCAGCGAACAGGTACAAGAGACCCAGTACTTC
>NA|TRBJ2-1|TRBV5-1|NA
CASSLSAGGGNERFF
TGCGCCAGCAGCTTAAGTGCAGGTGGGGGCAATGAGCGGTTCTTC
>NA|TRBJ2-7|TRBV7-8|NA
CASSFSPGRTYEQYF
TGTGCCAGCAGCTTCTCGCCAGGGAGGACCTACGAGCAGTACTTC
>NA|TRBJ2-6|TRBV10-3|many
CAISQGLEGANVLTF
TGTGCCATCAGCCAAGGACTGGAAGGGGCCAACGTCCTGACTTTC
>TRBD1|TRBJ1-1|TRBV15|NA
CATSSNRGMNTEAFF
TGTGCCACCAGCAGTAACAGGGGAATGAACACTGAAGCTTTCTTT
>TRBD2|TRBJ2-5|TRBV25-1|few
CASSGTSGGYQETQYF
TGTGCCAGCAGTGGAACTAGCGGGGGGTACCAAGAGACCCAGTACTTC
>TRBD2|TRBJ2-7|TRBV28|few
CASSSTGTSREQYF
TGTGCCAGCAGTTCCACCGGGACTAGCCGCGAGCAGTACTTC
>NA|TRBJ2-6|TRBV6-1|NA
CASSDRYRNSGANVLTF
TGTGCCAGCAGTGACAGGTATCGAAACTCTGGGGCCAACGTCCTGACTTTC
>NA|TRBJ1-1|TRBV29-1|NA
CSVEAFPGPRGVNTEAFF
TGCAGCGTTGAAGCTTTCCCGGGGCCGCGAGGGGTGAACACTGAAGCTTTCTTT
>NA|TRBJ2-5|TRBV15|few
CATSTPFETQYF
TGTGCCACCAGCACCCCCTTCGAGACCCAGTACTTC
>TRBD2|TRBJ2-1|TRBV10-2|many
CASRALAGVLDEQFF
TGCGCCAGCAGGGCCCTAGCGGGGGTATTGGATGAGCAGTTCTTC
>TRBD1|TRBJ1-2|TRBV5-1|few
CASSARQGWNYGYTF
TGCGCCAGCAGCGCCCGACAGGGATGGAACTATGGCTACACCTTC
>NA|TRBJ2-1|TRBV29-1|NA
CSVDSLDAAYNEQFF
TGCAGCGTTGACAGTTTGGACGCCGCCTACAATGAGCAGTTCTTC
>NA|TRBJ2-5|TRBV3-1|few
CASSQPSGPQETQYF
TGTGCCAGCAGCCAACCGAGCGGGCCTCAAGAGACCCAGTACTTC
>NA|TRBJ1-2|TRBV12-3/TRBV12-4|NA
CANSTNRDNYYGYTF
TGTGCCAACAGTACGAACCGGGACAACTACTATGGCTACACCTTC
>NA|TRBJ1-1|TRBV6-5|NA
CASSYVQGYTEAFF
TGTGCCAGCAGTTACGTACAGGGCTACACTGAAGCTTTCTTT
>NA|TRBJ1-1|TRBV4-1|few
CASSPWGGMTEAFF
TGCGCCAGCAGCCCGTGGGGGGGAATGACTGAAGCTTTCTTT
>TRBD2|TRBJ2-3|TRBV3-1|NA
CASSHDPAGGRDTQYF
TGTGCCAGCAGCCATGATCCAGCGGGGGGCCGAGATACGCAGTATTTT
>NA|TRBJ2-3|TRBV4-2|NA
CASSPVGIAGRSTDTQYF
TGTGCCAGCAGCCCCGTCGGGATTGCGGGACGGAGCACAGATACGCAGTATTTT
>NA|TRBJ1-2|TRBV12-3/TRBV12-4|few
CASSLPPPTSGYTF
TGTGCCAGCAGTCTTCCCCCCCCGACGTCGGGCTACACCTTC
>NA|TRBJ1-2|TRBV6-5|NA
CASNSGTSGYTF
TGTGCCAGCAATTCAGGGACTTCGGGCTACACCTTC
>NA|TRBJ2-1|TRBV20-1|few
CSAKVVNEQFF
TGCAGTGCTAAGGTAGTCAATGAGCAGTTCTTC
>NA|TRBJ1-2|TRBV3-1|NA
CASSQLPDTKYGYTF
TGTGCCAGCAGCCAACTCCCGGACACGAAATATGGCTACACCTTC
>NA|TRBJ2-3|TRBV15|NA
CATSRDYVGRFNPSTDTQYF
TGTGCCACCAGCAGAGACTATGTCGGGCGATTCAATCCTAGCACAGATACGCAGTATTTT
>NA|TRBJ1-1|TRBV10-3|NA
CAIRRELDTEAFF
TGTGCCATCAGGAGGGAGTTGGACACTGAAGCTTTCTTT
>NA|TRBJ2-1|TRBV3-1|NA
CACSQEAASYNEQFF
TGTGCCTGCAGCCAGGAAGCGGCTTCCTACAATGAGCAGTTCTTC
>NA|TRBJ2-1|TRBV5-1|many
CASSLGTGYNEQFF
TGCGCCAGCAGCTTGGGGACTGGTTACAATGAGCAGTTCTTC
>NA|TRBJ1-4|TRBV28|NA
CASSLLGKGANEKLFF
TGTGCCAGCAGCCTGTTGGGGAAGGGGGCTAATGAAAAACTGTTTTTT
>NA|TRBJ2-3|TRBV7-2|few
CANKRMGLSHADTQYF
TGTGCCAACAAGCGAATGGGTCTTTCTCATGCTGATACGCAGTATTTT
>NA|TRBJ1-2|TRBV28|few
CASSPREGYTF
TGTGCCAGCAGCCCGCGGGAGGGCTACACCTTC
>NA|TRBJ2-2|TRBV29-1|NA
CSVGGQPDTGERFF
TGCAGCGTTGGAGGACAGCCCGACACCGGGGAGCGGTTTTTT
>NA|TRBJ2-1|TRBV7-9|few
CASSLSLVNEQFF
TGTGCCAGCAGCTTAAGTCTTGTGAATGAGCAGTTCTTC
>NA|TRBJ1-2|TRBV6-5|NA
CASSYSFDYGYTF
TGTGCCAGCAGTTACTCGTTTGACTATGGCTACACCTTC
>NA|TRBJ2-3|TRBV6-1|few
CASLGRTSTDTQYF
TGTGCCAGCCTTGGGAGGACTAGCACAGATACGCAGTATTTT
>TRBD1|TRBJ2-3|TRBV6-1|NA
CASSEGPNRGSDTQYF
TGTGCCAGCAGTGAAGGTCCGAACAGGGGGTCCGATACGCAGTATTTT
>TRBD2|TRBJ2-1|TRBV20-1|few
CSAQGLALHNEQFF
TGCAGTGCTCAGGGACTAGCTCTCCACAATGAGCAGTTCTTC
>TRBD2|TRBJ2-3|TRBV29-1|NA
CSGLRVAGGRDTQYF
TGCAGCGGGCTTAGGGTAGCGGGGGGACGGGATACGCAGTATTTT
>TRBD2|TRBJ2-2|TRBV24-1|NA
CATGRRGLAENTGELFF
TGTGCCACCGGTCGTAGGGGACTAGCGGAGAACACCGGGGAGCTGTTTTTT
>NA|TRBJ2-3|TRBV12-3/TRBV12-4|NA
CASSLAADGDTQYF
TGTGCCAGCAGTTTAGCGGCGGACGGAGATACGCAGTATTTT
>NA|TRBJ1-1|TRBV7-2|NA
CASTSIGAAAEAFF
TGTGCCAGCACCTCCATAGGGGCAGCCGCTGAAGCTTTCTTT
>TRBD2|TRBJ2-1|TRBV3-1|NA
CASSQALAGTNEQFF
TGTGCCAGCAGCCAAGCACTAGCGGGGACCAATGAGCAGTTCTTC
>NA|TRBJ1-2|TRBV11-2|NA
CASSRSAAYYGYTF
TGTGCCAGCAGTCGATCTGCGGCTTACTATGGCTACACCTTC
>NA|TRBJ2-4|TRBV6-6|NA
CASTHNRGVAKNIQYF
TGTGCCAGCACACACAACCGGGGCGTGGCCAAAAACATTCAGTACTTC
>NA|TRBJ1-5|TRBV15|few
CATSRPTRPQHF
TGTGCCACCAGCAGACCTACAAGGCCCCAGCATTTT
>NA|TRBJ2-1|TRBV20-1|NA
CSARGRTNHSYEQFF
TGCAGTGCTAGAGGGCGGACAAATCACAGCTATGAGCAGTTCTTC
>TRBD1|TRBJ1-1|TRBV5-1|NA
CASSSDREDTEAFF
TGCGCCAGCAGCTCGGACAGGGAGGACACTGAAGCTTTCTTT
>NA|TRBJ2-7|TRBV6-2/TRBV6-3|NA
CASSYNAGTVSSYEQYF
TGTGCCAGCAGTTACAACGCCGGGACCGTGAGCTCCTACGAGCAGTACTTC
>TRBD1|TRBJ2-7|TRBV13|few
CASSSAGTGSYEQYF
TGTGCCAGCAGCTCGGCCGGGACAGGCTCCTACGAGCAGTACTTC
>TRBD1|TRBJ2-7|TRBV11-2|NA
CASSSIRQGSTSYEQYF
TGTGCCAGCAGCTCCATAAGACAGGGCTCGACCTCCTACGAGCAGTACTTC
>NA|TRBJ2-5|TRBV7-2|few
CASSSDQKETQYF
TGTGCCAGCAGCTCGGATCAGAAGGAGACCCAGTACTTC
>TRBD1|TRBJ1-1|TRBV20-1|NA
CRGDNWNRGAFF
TGCAGGGGGGACAACTGGAACAGGGGAGCTTTCTTT
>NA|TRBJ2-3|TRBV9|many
CASNELSTDTQYF
TGTGCCAGCAATGAGTTGAGCACAGATACGCAGTATTTT
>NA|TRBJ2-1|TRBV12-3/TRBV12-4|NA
CASSLVPGTDNEQFF
TGTGCCAGCAGTTTGGTCCCGGGAACCGACAATGAGCAGTTCTTC